This TCR beta chain was found in a study of blood T cell repertoires in COVID-19. Study-level information: The analysed material was cDNA or gDNA that came from T cells, B-cell-depleted T cells, or PBMCs.

During active infection, Seattle patients enrolled and were then monitored through disease. This CDR3 has 14 residues. Germline-derived CDR1 and CDR2 are MNHEY and SVGAGI. V lost 5 bases and J lost 5, with 13 bases in between. The protocol was immunoSEQ multiplex PCR, while the TCRdb copy is restricted to in-frame clones and leaves out a portion. This repertoire shows about 49,000 clones, over 85% found once; its top ten account for approximately 1%. This clonotype was obtained from a man in his fifties or sixties with COVID-19, enrolled during active disease. Sequenced sample: peripheral blood. This chain uses TRBV6-5 with TRBJ1-5; TRBD1 is a possible D gene (6 bases). The CDR3 nucleotides are TGTGCCAGCAGTCCCAATCAGGGGTATCAGCCCCAGCATTTT. As protein: CASSPNQGYQPQHF.